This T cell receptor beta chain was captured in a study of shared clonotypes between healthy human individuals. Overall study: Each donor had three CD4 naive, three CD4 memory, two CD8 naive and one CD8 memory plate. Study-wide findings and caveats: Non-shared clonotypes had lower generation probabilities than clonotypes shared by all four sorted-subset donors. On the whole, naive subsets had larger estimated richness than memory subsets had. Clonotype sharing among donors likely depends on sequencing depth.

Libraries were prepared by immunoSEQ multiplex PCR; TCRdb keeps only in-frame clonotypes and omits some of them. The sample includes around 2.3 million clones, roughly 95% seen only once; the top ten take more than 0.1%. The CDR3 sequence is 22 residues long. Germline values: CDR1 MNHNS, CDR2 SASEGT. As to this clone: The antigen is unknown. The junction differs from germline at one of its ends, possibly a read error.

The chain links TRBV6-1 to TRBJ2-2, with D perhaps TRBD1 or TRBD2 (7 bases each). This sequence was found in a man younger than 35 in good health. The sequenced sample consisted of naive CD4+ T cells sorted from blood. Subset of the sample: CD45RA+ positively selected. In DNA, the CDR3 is TGTGCCAGCAGTCAAGCGCCGGGACAGCCTTGGGGGCGGGGGACGAACACCGGGGAGCTGTTTTTT. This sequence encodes CASSQAPGQPWGRGTNTGELFF.